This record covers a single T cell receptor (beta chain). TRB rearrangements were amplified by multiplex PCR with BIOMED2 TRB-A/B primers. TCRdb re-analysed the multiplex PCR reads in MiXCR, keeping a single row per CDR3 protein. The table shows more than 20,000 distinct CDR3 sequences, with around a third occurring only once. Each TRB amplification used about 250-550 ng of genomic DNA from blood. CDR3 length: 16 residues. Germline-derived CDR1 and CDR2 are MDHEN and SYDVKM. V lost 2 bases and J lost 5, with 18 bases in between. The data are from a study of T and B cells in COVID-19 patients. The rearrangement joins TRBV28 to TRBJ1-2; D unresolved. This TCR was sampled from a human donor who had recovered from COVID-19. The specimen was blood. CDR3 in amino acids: CASSLKGMEPLYGYTF. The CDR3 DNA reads TGTGCCAGCAGTTTAAAGGGAATGGAGCCCCTGTATGGCTACACCTTC.